The sequence of this T cell receptor (beta chain) was determined in a study of blood T cell repertoires in COVID-19. The trim removed 2 bases at V and 0 bases at J, leaving 10 bases unmatched. CDR1 is ENHRY, CDR2 SYGVKD, per germline. This CDR3 contains 19 residues. How the authors handled the data: Quantification of nucleated cells was approximated via reference gene primer amplification. Clones were read by immunoSEQ multiplex PCR, and TCRdb kept only the in-frame ones, dropping some. V and J calls plus clone size are reproduced from that table; the DNA served to infer D and trimming. Among fewer than 250,000 clones listed, roughly nine tenths were seen once.

This TCR was recovered from a man aged 25-45 years who had recovered from COVID-19. The V gene is TRBV10-3, the J gene TRBJ2-6, with 7 nucleotides matching TRBD1. The specimen sequenced was PBMCs or T cells enriched from blood (not recorded which). This CDR3 is CAISEVGQPTFSGANVLTF. CDR3 DNA: TGTGCCATCAGTGAGGTGGGACAGCCAACATTCTCTGGGGCCAACGTCCTGACTTTC.